The entry below describes one TCR beta chain. The repertoire was sequenced with immunoSEQ multiplex PCR; TCRdb's copy has only in-frame clones and lacks some. Of a few hundred thousand clones detected, approximately 85% appear once; the ten largest clones hold roughly 2%. The data were obtained in a study of blood T cell repertoires in COVID-19. V lost 5 bases to trimming and J lost 6 bases, with 13 bases between them. This CDR3 comprises 13 residues. Germline V gene lookup returns CDR1 SGHNT and CDR2 YENEEA. The clonotype was recovered from a man aged 25 to 45 who had recovered from COVID-19. The sequenced sample was PBMCs or T cells enriched from blood (not recorded which). V gene TRBV11-3 combines with J gene TRBJ1-1, with TRBD1 as a possible D gene (5 bases). The CDR3 DNA is TGTGCCAGCAGCCCCGGGACTCTCTCTGAAGCTTTCTTT. Protein product: CASSPGTLSEAFF.